The TCR beta chain described here comes from a study of OX40 agonist ivuxolimab in advanced cancers. Study details: The dose-escalation cohort was around 83% male, with a mean age of 60 years, ranging roughly 20 to 90. General study findings and limits: The authors also found low normalized T-cell clonal expansion in some nonresponders. At 0.1 to 3.0 mg/kg, clonal expansion of CD4+ and CD8+ blood T cells had occurred by week 6.

Details on this clone: Its antigen is undetermined.

Clones were sequenced by immunoSEQ multiplex PCR, and TCRdb holds only the in-frame ones, with some missing. The sample has about 26,000 clones, 65% to 80% seen once. Patients were excluded for autoimmune disease history or systemic immunosuppression. The CDR3 extends over 15 amino acids. V shed 5 bases and J 2 bases; nucleotides not matched to a gene: 3. Germline-derived CDR1 and CDR2 are KGHSH and LQKENI. This specimen consisted of CD4+ or CD8+ T cells sorted from blood, obtained in a trial of the OX40 agonist ivuxolimab. This clonotype was obtained from an adult with an advanced solid tumor such as melanoma, head and neck, liver or kidney cancer. The chain has TRBV18 and TRBJ2-1, with 10 bases that match TRBD2. For the CDR3, the DNA is TGTGCCAGCTCAACCACTAGCGGGGCCTACAATGAGCAGTTCTTC. This sequence encodes CASSTTSGAYNEQFF.